This T cell receptor beta chain comes out of a study of Graves' ophthalmopathy and Graves' hyperthyroidism. The study amplified TCR beta CDR3 regions using RNA transcripts. HTBI-primed first-round RT-PCR preceded second-round multiplex PCR. Each CDR3 protein is one row after TCRdb ran MiXCR on the multiplex PCR reads. The table lists 650,000 to 900,000 distinct CDR3 sequences, roughly two fifths of them singletons, with 44% in the top ten. The TCR was taken from an adult man with Graves' ophthalmopathy. The sequencing input was peripheral blood.

DNA for the CDR3: TGTGCCAGCAGTGGGGCAGGCGAACTCTATGGCTACACCTTC. This encodes CASSGAGELYGYTF. The chain uses TRBV2 and TRBJ1-2; D is ambiguous. Trimming removed 4 bases from V and 4 bases from J, with 13 bases in between. CDR1 SNHLY and CDR2 FYNNEI come from the germline V gene. CDR3 size: 14 residues. Based on the CDR3 plus reference TRBV2 and TRBJ1-2, the full variable domain is EPEVTQTPSHQVTQMGQEVILRCVPISNHLYFYWYRQILGQKVEFLVSFYNNEISEKSEIFDDQFSVERPDGSNFTLKIRSTKLEDSAMYFCASSGAGELYGYTFGSGTRLTVV.